Following are 24 T cell receptor beta chains from one sample sequenced in a study of T cells in Graves' hyperthyroidism and ophthalmopathy. It was RNA transcripts that yielded the amplified TCR beta CDR3 regions. First-round RT-PCR of the TCR CDR3 relied on the HTBI primer set. TCRdb reprocessed the multiplex PCR reads via MiXCR and lists one record per CDR3 protein. The data hold hundreds of thousands of distinct CDR3 sequences, with approximately 15% observed a single time. The source material was blood. These receptors were collected from a woman aged 18 to 35 with Graves' hyperthyroidism.

The V gene is TRBV9, the J gene TRBJ2-2; TRBD2 matches 8 bases. The CDR3 runs to 16 residues. From germline, CDR1 is SGDLS and CDR2 YYNGEE. J was trimmed by 4 bases and V by 4 bases; bases with no gene match: 9. The CDR3 reads CASSRGGSGGTGELFF. The CDR3, as DNA: TGTGCCAGCAGCCGGGGGGGGAGCGGGGGCACCGGGGAGCTGTTTTTT. The whole variable domain, remainder taken from reference TRBV9 and TRBJ2-2, is DSGVTQTPKHLITATGQRVTLRCSPRSGDLSVYWYQQSLDQGLQFLIQYYNGEERAKGNILERFSAQQFPDLHSELNLSSLELGDSALYFCASSRGGSGGTGELFFGEGSRLTVL.

In this sample, this clonotype turned up a few times. This chain uses TRBV27 with TRBJ2-1, with TRBD2 matching 12 bases. The CDR3 is 21 residues long. CDR1 MNHEY and CDR2 SMNVEV come from the germline V gene (reference sequence). Trimming cost V 1 base and J 5 bases; bases outside gene matches: 18. The CDR3 sequence: CASSLFSLAGGLSGVHNEQFF. CDR3 nucleotide sequence: TGTGCCAGCAGTTTATTTTCCCTAGCGGGGGGGCTTTCGGGGGTCCACAATGAGCAGTTCTTC.

This clonotype was seen repeatedly, ten times or more. The V and J genes are TRBV27 and TRBJ2-2, with D unresolved. The CDR3 is 15 amino acids. V shed 0 bases and J shed 1 base, with 6 bases lying between them. Germline CDR1 is MNHEY and CDR2 is SMNVEV (reference sequence). Here the CDR3 DNA reads TGTGCCAGCAGTTTATCCAGAGAGAACACCGGGGAGCTGTTTTTT. It translates to CASSLSRENTGELFF.

CDR3 coding DNA: TGTGCCAGCGGGAGTACAGGCAGGAATCAGCCCCAGCATTTT. This codes for CASGSTGRNQPQHF. The chain employs TRBV2 and TRBJ1-5; a weak D match, TRBD1 (5 bases). Germline loops: CDR1 SNHLY, CDR2 FYNNEI. CDR3 length equals 14 residues. V was cut by 8 bases and J by 4 bases, with 15 bases left in between.

In its sample, this clonotype was seen many times. The chain combines TRBV6-1 with TRBJ2-3; TRBD2 agrees at 10 bases. Losses at the gene ends were 0 bases for V and 6 bases for J; bases not matched to a gene: 6. This CDR3 is built from 16 residues. Germline CDR1 MNHNS, CDR2 SASEGT. DNA of the CDR3: TGTGCCAGCAGTGAAGCGATCCTAGCGGGAGTGGATACGCAGTATTTT. Translated, it gives CASSEAILAGVDTQYF.

Turning to this clonotype: A much larger clone differs from this one at a single base, so this may be a read error. The rearrangement links TRBV20-1 to TRBJ2-3; D unresolved. The V end lost 4 bases, the J end lost 7 bases, and 18 bases lay between the germline ends. CDR3 length equals 14 residues. Germline-derived CDR1 and CDR2 are DFQATT and SNEGSKA (reference sequence). The CDR3, as DNA: TGCAGTGCTAAGTATCCTGCACTCACGTATACGCAGTATTTT. It translates to CSAKYPALTYTQYF.

The rearrangement joins TRBV12-3 or TRBV12-4 to TRBJ2-5; tentative D call: TRBD2 (6 bases). Trimming cost V 7 bases and J 2 bases, with 14 bases left between them. The CDR3 runs to 14 residues. CDR3 region: CASTPWAGQETQYF. The CDR3 region has the DNA TGTGCCAGCACCCCGTGGGCGGGACAAGAGACCCAGTACTTC.

This clonotype was detected many times. The V gene is TRBV24-1, the J gene TRBJ2-2, with D perhaps being TRBD1 or TRBD2 (6 bases each). In germline, CDR1 is KGHDR, CDR2 SFDVKD. The V end was cut by 4 bases, the J end by 4 bases, with 18 bases between. This CDR3 is built from 17 residues. CDR3 sequence: CATSDPRRGEATGELFF. CDR3 DNA: TGTGCCACCAGTGACCCTCGGAGGGGGGAAGCCACCGGGGAGCTGTTTTTT.

The rearrangement uses TRBV3-1 and TRBJ2-7; the D gene is possibly TRBD2 (6 bases). V lost 1 base, J lost 3 bases, and 7 bases lay in between. Germline V gives CDR1 LGHDT, CDR2 YNNKEL (reference sequence). CDR3 length: 13 residues. The CDR3: CASSQAGVYEQYF. CDR3 nucleotide sequence: TGTGCCAGCAGCCAAGCGGGAGTCTACGAGCAGTACTTC.

This clonotype has more than one count but fewer than ten. The chain links TRBV12-3 or TRBV12-4 to TRBJ2-1; 9 positions agree with TRBD2. The CDR3 is made up of 17 amino acids. V lost 5 bases and J lost 9; bases outside the gene matches: 17. The CDR3 protein is CASSITGLADFAIEQFF. Here the CDR3 DNA reads TGTGCCAGCAGTATAACGGGACTAGCTGACTTCGCAATTGAGCAGTTCTTC.

This clonotype has just a few counts. The genes are TRBV5-6 and TRBJ2-7; D not resolved. The V end lost 0 bases, the J end lost 7 bases, and 14 bases lay between the germline ends. The CDR3 contains 14 residues. Germline lookup yields CDR1 SGHDT and CDR2 YYEEEE. CDR3 loop: CASSLAQNVGEQYF. CDR3 nucleotide sequence: TGTGCCAGCAGCTTGGCCCAGAACGTTGGGGAGCAGTACTTC.

V is TRBV6-2 or TRBV6-3 and J is TRBJ2-7; D is uncertain. This CDR3 has 14 amino acids. Germline assignment: CDR1 MNHEY and CDR2 SVGEGT. Trimming took 2 bases from V and 1 from J, leaving 9 bases between them. CDR3 DNA: TGTGCCAGCAGTTACATCCGTGGGTCCTACGAGCAGTACTTC. Protein sequence: CASSYIRGSYEQYF.

This clonotype was recorded a few times. The chain is built from TRBV6-1 and TRBJ1-6; D unresolved. Between the trimmed V and J ends, which lost 8 bases and 7 bases, there was a span of 15 bases. Per germline, CDR1 MNHNS and CDR2 SASEGT. This CDR3 comprises 14 residues. The CDR3 DNA reads as TGTGCCAGCTTGTTTTCGGTGGGGAATTCACCCCTCCACTTT. This gives the protein CASLFSVGNSPLHF.

This clonotype was observed many times. V is TRBV7-2 and J is TRBJ2-1; TRBD2 aligns across 9 bases. J lost 13 bases, V lost 1 base, and 17 bases had no gene match. The CDR3 is 17 amino acids. CDR1 is SGHTA and CDR2 is FQGNSA in the germline V gene. This CDR3 reads CASSLGSGLASLLSQFF. The CDR3 nucleotides read TGTGCCAGCAGCTTAGGTTCTGGACTAGCGAGTCTTTTGTCTCAGTTCTTC.

This clonotype was counted many times. The chain joins TRBV7-2 to TRBJ2-3, with D uncertain. V lost 5 bases, J lost 4 bases, and 13 bases lay in between. Germline values: CDR1 SGHTA, CDR2 FQGNSA. The CDR3 contains 14 residues. Written as DNA, the CDR3 is TGTGCCAGCAGCGTCTCCGGACCCCCAGATACGCAGTATTTT. Encoded protein: CASSVSGPPDTQYF.

The chain links TRBV6-1 to TRBJ1-2; D is undetermined. Deletions cut 6 bases from V and 2 bases from J, with 13 bases between. This CDR3 is built from 14 residues. Germline CDR1 MNHNS, CDR2 SASEGT. The CDR3 protein is CASRPPGRNYGYTF. CDR3 DNA: TGTGCCAGCAGACCACCCGGACGGAACTATGGCTACACCTTC.

The chain joins TRBV5-6 to TRBJ2-7; 7 bases align to TRBD1. This CDR3 has 15 amino acids. V was clipped by 3 bases and J by 3 bases; unmatched bases: 9. CDR1 and CDR2 (germline): SGHDT, YYEEEE. The CDR3 here is CASSYGQAPNYEQYF. The CDR3 DNA sequence: TGTGCCAGCAGCTACGGACAGGCCCCGAACTACGAGCAGTACTTC.

The rearrangement links TRBV25-1 to TRBJ2-1; D tentatively reads TRBD1 or TRBD2 (5 bases each). V lost 4 bases and J 3 bases, leaving 10 bases between the germline ends. This CDR3 is 14 amino acids long. Germline values: CDR1 MGHDK, CDR2 SYGVNS. The CDR3 is CASSVRAGYNEQFF. The CDR3 coding sequence is TGTGCCAGCAGTGTCAGGGCGGGCTACAATGAGCAGTTCTTC.

This clonotype was recorded a few times. The CDR3 DNA reads TGTGCCAGCAGGACTAGCGGGGGGGGCAATGAGCAGTTCTTC. Translated, it gives CASRTSGGGNEQFF. This chain links TRBV12-3 or TRBV12-4 with TRBJ2-1; TRBD2 aligns across 14 bases. The CDR3 spans 14 residues. With V trimmed by 6 bases and J by 6 bases, 1 base remained unmatched.

This clonotype has a count of ten or more. This chain links TRBV7-2 with TRBJ2-1, with 8 nucleotides matching TRBD2. This CDR3 spans 17 amino acids. V shed 2 bases and J 4 bases; nucleotides not matched to a gene: 10. CDR1 is SGHTA and CDR2 is FQGNSA in the germline V gene. DNA for the CDR3: TGTGCCAGCAGCTTAACCGGGGGGGCGGGAAGTTACAATGAGCAGTTCTTC. The encoded protein is CASSLTGGAGSYNEQFF.

Many counts were recorded for this clonotype. The genes are TRBV20-1 and TRBJ2-4; a weak D match, TRBD2 (5 bases). Germline V gives CDR1 DFQATT, CDR2 SNEGSKA (reference sequence). V was shortened by 3 bases and J by 0 bases, with 9 bases between the two germline ends. This CDR3 comprises 14 residues. The CDR3 DNA reads TGCAGTGCTAGGGGAGACTTAGCCAAAAACATTCAGTACTTC. Translating it yields CSARGDLAKNIQYF.

The V call is TRBV6-1, the J call TRBJ2-5, with 7 bases identical to TRBD2. J was trimmed by 5 bases and V by 5 bases; bases with no gene match: 5. The length of the CDR3 is 13 residues. Per germline, CDR1 MNHNS and CDR2 SASEGT. In DNA form, the CDR3 reads TGTGCCAGCAGTACGGGGAGGGTGGAGACCCAGTACTTC. Encoded protein: CASSTGRVETQYF.

This clonotype appeared many times. V and J are TRBV11-2 and TRBJ2-1; no firm D call. CDR1 is SGHAT, CDR2 FQNNGV, per germline. The CDR3 has 14 residues. The V gene lost 5 bases and the J gene lost 3 bases, with 11 bases spanning the gap. CDR3 loop: CASSPRGYYNEQFF. The CDR3 region has the DNA TGTGCCAGCAGCCCCCGAGGATACTACAATGAGCAGTTCTTC.

In its sample, this clonotype was seen many times. This chain links TRBV28 with TRBJ2-7; D call uncertain. Trimming stripped 4 bases from V and 1 base from J, with 17 bases between. The CDR3 totals 16 residues. Germline CDR1 MDHEN, CDR2 SYDVKM. Here the CDR3 reads CASSSRYRQLSYEQYF. In DNA form, the CDR3 reads TGTGCCAGCAGTTCCCGGTACCGGCAGTTATCCTACGAGCAGTACTTC.